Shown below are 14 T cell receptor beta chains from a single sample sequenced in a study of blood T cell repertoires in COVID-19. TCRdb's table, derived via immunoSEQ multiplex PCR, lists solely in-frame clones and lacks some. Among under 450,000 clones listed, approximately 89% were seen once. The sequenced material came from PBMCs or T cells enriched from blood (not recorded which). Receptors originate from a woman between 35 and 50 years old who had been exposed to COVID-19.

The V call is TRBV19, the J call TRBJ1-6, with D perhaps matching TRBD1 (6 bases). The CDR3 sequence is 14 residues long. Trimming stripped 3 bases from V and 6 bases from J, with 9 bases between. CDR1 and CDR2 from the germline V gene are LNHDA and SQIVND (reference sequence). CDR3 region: CASSMGAFNSPLHF. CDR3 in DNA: TGTGCCAGTAGTATGGGGGCCTTTAATTCACCCCTCCACTTT.

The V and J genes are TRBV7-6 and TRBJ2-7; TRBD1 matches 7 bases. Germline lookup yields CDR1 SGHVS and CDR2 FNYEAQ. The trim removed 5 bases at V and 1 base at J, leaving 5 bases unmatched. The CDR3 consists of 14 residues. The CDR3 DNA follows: TGTGCCAGCAGCATGTACAGGGGATCCTACGAGCAGTACTTC. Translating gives CASSMYRGSYEQYF.

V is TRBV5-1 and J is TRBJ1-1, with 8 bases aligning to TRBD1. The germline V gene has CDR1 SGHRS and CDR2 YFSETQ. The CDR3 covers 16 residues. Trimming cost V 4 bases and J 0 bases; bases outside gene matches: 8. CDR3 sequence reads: CASSPGQGLMNTEAFF. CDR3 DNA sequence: TGCGCCAGCAGCCCCGGACAGGGACTTATGAACACTGAAGCTTTCTTT.

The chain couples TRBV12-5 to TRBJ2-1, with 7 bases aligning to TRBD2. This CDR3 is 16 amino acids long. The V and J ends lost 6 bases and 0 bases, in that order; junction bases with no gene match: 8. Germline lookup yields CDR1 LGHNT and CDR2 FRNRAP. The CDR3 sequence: CASGPLGGSSYNEQFF. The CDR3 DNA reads TGTGCTAGTGGGCCTCTGGGGGGGAGCTCCTACAATGAGCAGTTCTTC.

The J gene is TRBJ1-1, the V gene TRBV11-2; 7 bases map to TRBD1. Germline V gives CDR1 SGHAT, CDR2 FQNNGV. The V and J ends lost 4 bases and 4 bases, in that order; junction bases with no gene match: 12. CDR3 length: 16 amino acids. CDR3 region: CASSSSQTGLVTEAFF. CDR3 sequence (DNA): TGTGCCAGCAGCTCATCCCAGACAGGGCTCGTCACTGAAGCTTTCTTT.

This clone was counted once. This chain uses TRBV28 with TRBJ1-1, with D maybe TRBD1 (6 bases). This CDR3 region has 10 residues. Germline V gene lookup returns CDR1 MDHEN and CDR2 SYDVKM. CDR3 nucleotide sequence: TGTGCTGTGGGGGCCACTGAAGCTTTCTTT. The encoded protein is CAVGATEAFF.

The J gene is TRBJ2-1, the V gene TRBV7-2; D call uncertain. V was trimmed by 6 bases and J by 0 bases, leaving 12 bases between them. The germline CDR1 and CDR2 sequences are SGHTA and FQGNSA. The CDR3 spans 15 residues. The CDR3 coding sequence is TGTGCCAGCAGTCTAGACCCTAGCTCCTACAATGAGCAGTTCTTC. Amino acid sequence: CASSLDPSSYNEQFF.

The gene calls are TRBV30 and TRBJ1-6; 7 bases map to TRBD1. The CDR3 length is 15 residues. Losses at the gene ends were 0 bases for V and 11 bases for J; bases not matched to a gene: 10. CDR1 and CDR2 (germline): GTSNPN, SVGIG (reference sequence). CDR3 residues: CAWSVQRTGRTPLHF. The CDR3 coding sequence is TGTGCCTGGAGTGTACAGAGGACAGGCAGGACACCCCTCCACTTT.

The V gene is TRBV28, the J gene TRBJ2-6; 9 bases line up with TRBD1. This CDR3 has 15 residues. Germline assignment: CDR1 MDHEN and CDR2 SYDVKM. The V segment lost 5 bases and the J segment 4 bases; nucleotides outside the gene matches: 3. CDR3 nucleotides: TGTGCCAGCAGTCAACAGGGGGCGGGGGCCAACGTCCTGACTTTC. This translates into CASSQQGAGANVLTF.

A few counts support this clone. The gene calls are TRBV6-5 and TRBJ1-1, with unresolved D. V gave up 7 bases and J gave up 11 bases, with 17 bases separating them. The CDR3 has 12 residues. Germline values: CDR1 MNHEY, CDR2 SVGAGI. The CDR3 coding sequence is TGTGCCAGCACCCCGGGTAGGAGTGTGGCTTTCTTT. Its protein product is CASTPGRSVAFF.

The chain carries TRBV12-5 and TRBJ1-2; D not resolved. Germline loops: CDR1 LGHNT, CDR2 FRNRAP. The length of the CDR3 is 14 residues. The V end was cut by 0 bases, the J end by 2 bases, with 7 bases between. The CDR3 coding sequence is TGTGCTAGTGGTTTGGTAGGAGGAAACTATGGCTACACCTTC. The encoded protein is CASGLVGGNYGYTF.

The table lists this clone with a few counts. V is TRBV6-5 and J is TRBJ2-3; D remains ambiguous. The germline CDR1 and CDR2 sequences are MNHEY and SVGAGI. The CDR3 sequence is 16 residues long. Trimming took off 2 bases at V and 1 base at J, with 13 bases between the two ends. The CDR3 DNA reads TGTGCCAGCAGTTACGCTATAGCAGCTGGCACAGATACGCAGTATTTT. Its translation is CASSYAIAAGTDTQYF.

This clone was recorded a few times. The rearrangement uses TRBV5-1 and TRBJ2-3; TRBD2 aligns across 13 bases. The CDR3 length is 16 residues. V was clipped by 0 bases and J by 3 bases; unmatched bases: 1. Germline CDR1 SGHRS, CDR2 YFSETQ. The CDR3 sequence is CASSLGTSGSTDTQYF. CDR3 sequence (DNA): TGCGCCAGCAGCTTGGGGACTAGCGGGAGTACAGATACGCAGTATTTT.

The CDR3 is CASSLDGGRTNTGELFF. In DNA form, the CDR3 reads TGTGCCAGCAGCTTGGATGGAGGGAGAACTAACACCGGGGAGCTGTTTTTT. V and J are TRBV5-5 and TRBJ2-2; D perhaps matches TRBD2 (6 bases). The CDR3 spans 17 residues. V lost 0 bases and J lost 2, with 14 bases in between. CDR1 and CDR2 from the germline V gene are SGHKS and YYEKEE (reference sequence).